This T cell receptor beta chain was captured in a study of control samples from healthy donors and cancer patients. This clone showed up just once. The protocol was immunoSEQ multiplex PCR, while the TCRdb copy is restricted to in-frame clones and leaves out a portion. The sample includes 75,000 to 100,000 clones, around 90% of them seen just once. V lost 1 base to trimming and J lost 5 bases; unmatched junction nucleotides: 6. CDR1 MDHEN and CDR2 SYDVKM come from the germline V gene. The CDR3 is made up of 15 amino acids. This TCR was sampled from a young man in good health. The sample was blood. The rearrangement links TRBV28 to TRBJ2-3; 7 bases are shared with TRBD2. In DNA form, the CDR3 reads TGTGCCAGCAGTTTATATGCGGGAGATTTAGATACGCAGTATTTT. Its translation is CASSLYAGDLDTQYF.